What follows describes a single T cell receptor beta chain. Using RNA transcripts, the TCR beta CDR3 regions were amplified. RT-PCR in the first round used HTBI primers; a second-round multiplex PCR followed. TCRdb reanalysed the multiplex PCR reads using MiXCR and keeps one entry per CDR3 protein. The sample comprises 600,000 to 950,000 distinct CDR3 sequences, approximately 40% of which are singletons, and 40% to 45% rests with the top ten. These data originate in a study of Graves' ophthalmopathy and Graves' hyperthyroidism. The evidence that diagnosis relied on was clinical symptoms, serum thyroxine, TRAb, thyroid ultrasound and orbital computed tomography. The CDR3 is 16 amino acids. Looked up from germline, CDR1 is KGHDR and CDR2 is SFDVKD. V shed 11 bases, J shed 6 bases, and the junction held 16 bases outside the gene matches.

The chain recombines TRBV24-1 with TRBJ1-5; 9 nucleotides agree with TRBD1. The clonotype originates from an adult man with Graves' ophthalmopathy. The source material was peripheral blood. This CDR3 reads CASSSSGQGVRQPQHF. The DNA for the CDR3 is TGTGCCAGCTCATCATCGGGACAGGGAGTGCGTCAGCCCCAGCATTTT.